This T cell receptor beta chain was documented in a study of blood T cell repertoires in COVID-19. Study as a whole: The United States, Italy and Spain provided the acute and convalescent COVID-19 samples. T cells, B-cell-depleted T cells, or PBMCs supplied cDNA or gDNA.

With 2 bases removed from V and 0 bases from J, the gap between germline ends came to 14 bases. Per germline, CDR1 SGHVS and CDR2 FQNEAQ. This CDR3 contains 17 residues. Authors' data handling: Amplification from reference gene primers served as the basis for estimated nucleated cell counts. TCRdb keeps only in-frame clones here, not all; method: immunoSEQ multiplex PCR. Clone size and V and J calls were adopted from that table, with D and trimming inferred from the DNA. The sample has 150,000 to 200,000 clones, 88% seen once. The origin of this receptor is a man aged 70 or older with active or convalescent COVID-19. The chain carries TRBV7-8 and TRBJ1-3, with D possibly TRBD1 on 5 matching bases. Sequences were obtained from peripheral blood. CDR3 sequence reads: CASSLMRQLVSGNTIYF. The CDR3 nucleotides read TGTGCCAGCAGCTTAATGAGACAGCTAGTCTCTGGAAACACCATATATTTT.